This T cell receptor beta chain is from a study of T cell responses to AZD1222 COVID-19 vaccine. It was second doses at about 4 or about 12 weeks that were pooled. The table came from immunoSEQ multiplex PCR; TCRdb's copy has only in-frame clones and leaves some out. Altogether roughly 100,000 clones are present, about 89% being singletons, with the ten largest covering 6.5% to 10%. Study-level points and caveats: Spike-specific TCR breadth and depth rose after two AZD1222 doses. The donor cohort was predominantly white British with a female majority, and clonal diversity may have been underestimated.

The count of this clone is one. Its antigen is not known. Germline lookup yields CDR1 SGHRS and CDR2 YFSETQ. The CDR3 totals 14 residues. V lost 0 bases to trimming and J lost 6 bases, with 11 bases between them. This specimen was peripheral blood, taken 28 days after the second AZD1222 dose. The TCR comes from an adult who received the AZD1222 COVID-19 vaccine. The chain joins TRBV5-1 to TRBJ2-3; D ambiguous. CDR3 DNA sequence: TGCGCCAGCAGCTTGGGTCTGAACCACGATACGCAGTATTTT. Protein sequence: CASSLGLNHDTQYF.